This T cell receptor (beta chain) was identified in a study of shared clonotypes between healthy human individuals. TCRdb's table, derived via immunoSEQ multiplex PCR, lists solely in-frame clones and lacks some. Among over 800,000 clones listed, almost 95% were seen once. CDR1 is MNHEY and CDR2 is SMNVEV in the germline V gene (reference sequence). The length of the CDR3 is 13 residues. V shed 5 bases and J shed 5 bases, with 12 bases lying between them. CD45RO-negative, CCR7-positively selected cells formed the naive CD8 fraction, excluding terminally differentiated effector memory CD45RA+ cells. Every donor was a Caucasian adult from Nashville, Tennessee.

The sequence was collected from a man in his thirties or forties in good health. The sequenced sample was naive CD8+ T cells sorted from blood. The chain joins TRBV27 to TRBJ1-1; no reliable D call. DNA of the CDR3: TGTGCCAGCAGTATTTCTTACGGGACTGAAGCTTTCTTT. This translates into CASSISYGTEAFF.